This T cell receptor beta chain was documented in a study of blood T cells in healthy people across ages. Study-wide results and limits: It was the long-lived donors that had more naive CD4+ cells and higher diversity than aged donors.

This CDR3 is 12 amino acids long. Trimming shortened V by 4 bases and J by 10 bases, and 11 bases separated the two germline ends. As regards this clonotype: Its antigen is not identified.

A second PCR, run for 7 to 11 cycles, used a sample-barcoded 5' primer plus a J-beta primer mix. MiXCR, run by TCRdb on the 5' RACE reads, gives a single entry per CDR3 protein. The profile shows over 1,200,000 distinct CDR3 sequences, approximately 59% of them singletons. Material for sequencing was blood. The source of this sequence is a man aged 18 to 30 in good health. V usage is TRBV12-3 or TRBV12-4 and J usage is TRBJ2-1; TRBD1 is a possible D gene (5 bases). For the CDR3, the DNA is TGTGCCAGCAGTTCGCAGGGAACCGAGCAGTTCTTC. This encodes CASSSQGTEQFF.